A selection of T cell receptor beta chains follows, all from one sample in a study of shared clonotypes between healthy human individuals. The data were produced by immunoSEQ multiplex PCR, yet TCRdb's version contains in-frame clones alone and is incomplete. The sample contains 2,500,000 or so clones, under 95% of which appear only once. The source material was naive CD4+ T cells from PBMCs. The receptor source for this set is a man aged 18 to 35 in good health. Some clones in this sample may be carry-over from other donors' samples. Both conserved end residues are part of each CDR3. The D gene is left open where the match is weak. A row's size may be missing; if present it is once, few, many or a size class.

J	size	V	D	CDR3	DNA
TRBJ2-7	NA	TRBV4-1	TRBD2	CASSQVAGGRYEQYF	TGCGCCAGCAGCCAAGTCGCGGGAGGGCGGTACGAGCAGTACTTC
TRBJ2-7	NA	TRBV19	TRBD1	CASSIARQGYYEQYF	TGTGCCAGTAGTATAGCCCGACAGGGATACTACGAGCAGTACTTC
TRBJ2-1	NA	TRBV5-1	NA	CASSLNQNSYNEQFF	TGCGCCAGCAGCTTGAACCAAAACTCCTACAATGAGCAGTTCTTC
TRBJ2-1	NA	TRBV5-6	NA	CASRITRGPGNEQFF	TGTGCCAGCAGAATTACGCGCGGTCCGGGGAATGAGCAGTTCTTC
TRBJ1-2	NA	TRBV7-8	NA	CASSGYIPYGYTF	TGTGCCAGCAGCGGCTACATCCCATATGGCTACACCTTC
TRBJ2-1	NA	TRBV7-9	NA	CASSLVSPNNEQFF	TGTGCCAGCAGCTTAGTAAGTCCCAACAATGAGCAGTTCTTC
TRBJ2-1	NA	TRBV29-1	NA	CSVRLVEQFF	TGCAGCGTCCGGTTGGTTGAGCAGTTCTTC
TRBJ1-2	NA	TRBV18	NA	CASSGGGYTF	TGTGCCAGCTCAGGGGGGGGCTACACCTTC
TRBJ2-7	NA	TRBV5-8	NA	CASSLQAQGSYEQYF	TGTGCCAGCAGCTTGCAAGCCCAGGGCTCCTACGAGCAGTACTTC
TRBJ2-7	NA	TRBV29-1	TRBD2	CSVETSGRGYEQYF	TGCAGCGTGGAGACTAGCGGGAGAGGCTACGAGCAGTACTTC
TRBJ2-4	NA	TRBV5-8	NA	CASTIVHGKNIQYF	TGTGCCAGCACCATAGTACACGGTAAAAACATTCAGTACTTC
TRBJ2-7	NA	TRBV6-5	NA	CASSPGPSLEQYF	TGTGCCAGCAGCCCGGGACCCTCCCTCGAGCAGTACTTC
TRBJ2-7	once	TRBV4-3	NA	CASSQGVTYEQYF	TGCGCCAGCAGCCAAGGGGTGACCTACGAGCAGTACTTC
TRBJ2-7	NA	TRBV30	NA	CAWRDIDEQYF	TGTGCCTGGAGAGACATCGACGAGCAGTACTTC